Sequencing of this T cell receptor (beta chain) was carried out in a study of blood T cells in healthy people across ages. Study in general: Capture by template switching was about one barcoded beta molecule per two T cells. Whole-study findings and limits: Among long-lived donors, naive CD4+ cells were more numerous and diversity higher than in aged donors. Investigators viewed diversity estimates from one million T cells as underestimates, the study reported.

The second PCR ran about 6 to 12 cycles with a sample-barcoded 5' primer and J-beta primers. TCRdb used MiXCR to reprocess the 5' RACE reads, holding one entry per CDR3 protein. The table shows about 1.5 million distinct CDR3 sequences, with approximately 43% occurring only once. This CDR3 has 14 residues. Trimming left V 5 bases short and J 1 base short, with 12 bases between. To note about this clonotype: Its specificity is not known.

The TCR sequence derives from a woman under 30 in good health. Material: blood. This sequence joins TRBV12-3 or TRBV12-4 and TRBJ2-7; D gene ambiguous. The CDR3 here is CASSPAEASYEQYF. The CDR3 nucleotides read TGTGCCAGCAGTCCCGCCGAGGCGTCCTACGAGCAGTACTTC.